This T cell receptor (beta chain) was sequenced during a study of blood T cell repertoires in COVID-19. Study background: Whether acute or convalescent, the COVID-19 samples came from the United States, Italy and Spain. PBMCs, B-cell-depleted T cells, or T cells were the source of the cDNA or gDNA that made up the material.

Under the authors' procedure: How many nucleated cells were present was estimated from reference gene primer amplification. The method was immunoSEQ multiplex PCR; TCRdb's version includes in-frame clones alone and lacks a portion of them. V, J and clone size derive from that table, while D and trimming were established from the DNA sequence. The data show around 700,000 clones, around 90% seen once. V shed 10 bases and J 0 bases; nucleotides not matched to a gene: 5. The germline gives CDR1 LNHDA, CDR2 SQIVND (reference sequence). The CDR3 has 15 residues. This clone was detected only a few times. V gene TRBV19 combines with J gene TRBJ2-6, with 8 positions matching TRBD1. Sequencing was performed on peripheral blood. This sequence originates from a young woman with acute or convalescent COVID-19. In nucleotides, the CDR3 is TGTGCCACCCGGGACAGGACCTCTGGGGCCAACGTCCTGACTTTC. Translation gives CATRDRTSGANVLTF.